Listed below are T cell receptor beta chains from one sample, sequenced in a study of cytomegalovirus exposure and HLA in healthy donors. Produced via immunoSEQ multiplex PCR; TCRdb's table is partial and in-frame only. Counted here are around 100,000 clones, about 95% occurring once; the ten biggest clones make up roughly 0.9%. The specimen sequenced was PBMCs. Receptors originate from a woman aged 18-29 years in good health and CMV-seronegative. Each CDR3 is given with its conserved first and last residue. A D gene is named only where the DNA matches it firmly. Not all rows give a size; the values are once, few, many and, for expanded clones, a class.

d_call,j_call,clone_size,v_call,cdr3_nt,cdr3_aa
.,TRBJ1-5,.,TRBV4-1,TGCGCCAGCAGTAGTGGTGGGCTTACCAATCAGCCCCAGCATTTT,CASSSGGLTNQPQHF
.,TRBJ1-1,.,TRBV6-5,TGTGCCAGCAGGTCCCCCAGGGCGTATGGCACTGAAGCTTTCTTT,CASRSPRAYGTEAFF
.,TRBJ1-2,.,TRBV30,TGTGCCTGTCAGGAGGAGACCATAGGCGCGAATGGCTACACCTTC,CACQEETIGANGYTF
.,TRBJ1-2,.,TRBV6-6,TGTGCCAGCAGCCCGGACAGTAACTATGGCTACACCTTC,CASSPDSNYGYTF
.,TRBJ1-1,.,TRBV11-2,TGTGCCAGCAGCTTAGCAGGGACTGAAGCTTTCTTT,CASSLAGTEAFF
TRBD1,TRBJ1-2,.,TRBV7-2,TGTGCCAGCAGCTTGGGGGAAGGGGGCCCGAGCGATTTC,CASSLGEGGPSDF
.,TRBJ1-4,.,TRBV30,TGTGCCTGGACCATCCGGCCACGCGGTGAAAAACTGTTTTTT,CAWTIRPRGEKLFF
.,TRBJ2-7,once,TRBV5-6,TGTGCCAGCAGCTTGGCCGGGAACGAGCAGTACTTC,CASSLAGNEQYF
TRBD2,TRBJ2-1,.,TRBV6-5,TGTGCCAGCAGTTACTCGGGGGGGGACTACGATGAGCAGTTCTTC,CASSYSGGDYDEQFF
.,TRBJ2-5,.,TRBV5-1,TGCGCCAGCAGCCCCGGACTCGAGAAAGACCAAGAGACCCAGTACTTC,CASSPGLEKDQETQYF
.,TRBJ2-1,.,TRBV7-9,TGTGCCAGCCTTCCATTCCCCGACGGGGGGCCCTACAATGAGCAGTTCTTC,CASLPFPDGGPYNEQFF
.,TRBJ1-5,.,TRBV7-2,TGTGCCAGCAGCTTAGACCCGGCCGGGCAGCCCCAGCATTTT,CASSLDPAGQPQHF
.,TRBJ1-2,.,TRBV4-2,TGTGCCAGCAGCCAAGATACCGGGGGTGGCTACACCTTC,CASSQDTGGGYTF
TRBD2,TRBJ2-3,.,TRBV4-3,TGCGCCAGCAGCCAACGGGAGGGGGATACGCAGTATTTT,CASSQREGDTQYF
.,TRBJ2-1,.,TRBV15,TGTGCCACCAGCAGAGATCCGGGATGGAATGAGCAGTTCTTC,CATSRDPGWNEQFF
TRBD2,TRBJ2-7,.,TRBV4-1,TGCGCCAGCAGCCAAGATTTTACTAGCGGGAGGAACTTC,CASSQDFTSGRNF
.,TRBJ1-4,.,TRBV12-5,TGTGCTAGTGGTTTGGTAGGAAGAGGTCGCCTGTTTTTT,CASGLVGRGRLFF
TRBD2,TRBJ2-7,.,TRBV27,TGTGCCAGCAGTCCCGGCGGACTAGCGGGGCCGACCTACGAGCAGTACTTC,CASSPGGLAGPTYEQYF
TRBD1,TRBJ1-3,.,TRBV6-1,TGTGCCAGCAGCTTTGACAGGGCTGGAAACACCATATATTTT,CASSFDRAGNTIYF
.,TRBJ1-2,.,TRBV9,TGTGCCAGCACGCTTTACGACAGATATGGCTACACCTTC,CASTLYDRYGYTF
.,TRBJ1-5,.,TRBV6-5,TGTGCCAGCAGCCCCGGGACTCACCAGCCCCAGCATTTT,CASSPGTHQPQHF
TRBD2,TRBJ2-5,.,TRBV13,TGTGCCAGCACCCGAGTGGGGGGGCAAGAGACCCAGTACTTC,CASTRVGGQETQYF